Below, 10 T cell receptor beta chains from the same sample are listed, as sequenced in a study of OX40 agonist ivuxolimab in advanced cancers. Only in-frame clones appear in the TCRdb table, and some are missing; sequencing was by immunoSEQ multiplex PCR. The data contain 35,000 to 40,000 clones, around 87% of them singletons. The specimen was CD4+ or CD8+ T cells sorted from blood, collected in a trial of the OX40 agonist ivuxolimab. These TCRs come from an adult with an advanced solid tumor such as melanoma, head and neck, liver or kidney cancer.

The rearrangement links TRBV6-5 to TRBJ1-1; D might be TRBD1 (5 bases). Trimming removed 6 bases from V and 1 base from J, with 9 bases in between. This CDR3 has 13 residues. The germline gives CDR1 MNHEY, CDR2 SVGAGI. The DNA of the CDR3 is TGTGCCAGCAGCAGACAGCGGAACACTGAAGCTTTCTTT. Translated: CASSRQRNTEAFF.

The chain has TRBV28 and TRBJ2-5, with 11 bases fitting TRBD1. The CDR3 contains 17 residues. The junction had 12 bases not matched to a gene; V was cut back by 4 bases and J by 5 bases. Germline CDR1 MDHEN, CDR2 SYDVKM. The CDR3 bases are TGTGCCAGCAGTTCGACATACGGGACAGGGGGTACGGAGACCCAGTACTTC. Amino acids: CASSSTYGTGGTETQYF.

The chain has TRBV2 and TRBJ2-1; D unclear. Germline CDR1 and CDR2: SNHLY and FYNNEI. CDR3 length: 14 amino acids. V gave up 7 bases and J gave up 0 bases, with 10 bases separating them. CDR3 region: CASTIPSSYNEQFF. CDR3 bases: TGTGCCAGCACCATACCTAGCTCCTACAATGAGCAGTTCTTC.

This clone has more than one count but fewer than ten. The J gene is TRBJ1-5, the V gene TRBV6-6, with 7 bases fitting TRBD1. The length of the CDR3 is 13 residues. V lost 7 bases and J lost 5; bases outside the gene matches: 5. Germline CDR1 and CDR2: MNHNY and SVGAGI (reference sequence). CDR3 nucleotides: TGTGCCAGCACTCCAGGGGGGTATCAGCCCCAGCATTTT. It translates to CASTPGGYQPQHF.

The gene calls are TRBV6-1 and TRBJ1-3; 8 bases line up with TRBD1. CDR1 and CDR2 (germline): MNHNS, SASEGT. This CDR3 spans 15 amino acids. Trimming removed 2 bases from V and 5 bases from J; junction bases left unmatched: 5. As DNA, the CDR3 is TGTGCCAGCAGTGAATCAACCAGGGGGCGAAACACCATATATTTT. Amino acid sequence: CASSESTRGRNTIYF.

In its sample, this clone was seen a few times. The J gene is TRBJ2-7, the V gene TRBV6-5; tentative D call: TRBD2 (6 bases). Germline assignment: CDR1 MNHEY and CDR2 SVGAGI. CDR3 size: 13 residues. V lost 6 bases and J 3 bases, leaving 12 bases between the germline ends. CDR3 amino acids: CASRGGPNYEQYF. Written as DNA, the CDR3 is TGTGCCAGCAGGGGGGGACCGAACTACGAGCAGTACTTC.

The chain carries TRBV5-1 and TRBJ2-5; no definite D call. Germline V gene sequence: CDR1 SGHRS, CDR2 YFSETQ. Trimming stripped 3 bases from V and 1 base from J, with 4 bases between. The CDR3 runs 12 residues. This chain's CDR3 is CASSSTQETQYF. The CDR3 bases are TGCGCCAGCAGCTCTACCCAAGAGACCCAGTACTTC.

The chain is built from TRBV7-8 and TRBJ2-7; D not resolved. Trimming removed 1 base from V and 0 bases from J, with 7 bases in between. This CDR3 is 14 amino acids long. Germline values: CDR1 SGHVS, CDR2 FQNEAQ. The CDR3 loop is CASSLGRSSYEQYF. The DNA of the CDR3 is TGTGCCAGCAGCTTAGGTAGGAGCTCCTACGAGCAGTACTTC.

V and J are TRBV5-1 and TRBJ2-3; no definite D call. The CDR3 covers 16 residues. Germline V gene data show CDR1 as SGHRS and CDR2 as YFSETQ. V was clipped by 0 bases and J by 7 bases, with 18 bases between them. The CDR3 protein is CASSLAGANLGNTQYF. CDR3 bases: TGCGCCAGCAGCTTGGCCGGTGCGAACTTGGGTAATACGCAGTATTTT. The entire variable domain, with the rest obtained from reference TRBV5-1 and TRBJ2-3, is as follows: KAGVTQTPRYLIKTRGQQVTLSCSPISGHRSVSWYQQTPGQGLQFLFEYFSETQRNKGNFPGRFSGRQFSNSRSEMNVSTLELGDSALYLCASSLAGANLGNTQYFGPGTRLTVL.

The chain combines TRBV6-1 with TRBJ2-7; tentatively, D is TRBD1 or TRBD2 (6 bases each). The CDR3 extends over 15 amino acids. The V gene lost 0 bases and the J gene lost 4 bases, with 13 bases spanning the gap. CDR1 is MNHNS, CDR2 SASEGT, per germline. The CDR3 loop reads CASSEAGGSVYEQYF. DNA of the CDR3: TGTGCCAGCAGTGAAGCCGGGGGCTCAGTTTACGAGCAGTACTTC.